These T cell receptor beta chains were read from a single sample in a study of vaccination effects on CD4 cells after COVID-19. Assay used: immunoSEQ multiplex PCR; TCRdb lists only in-frame clones, some missing. The table lists approximately 58,000 clones, roughly 80% of them singletons. No antigen has been identified for these receptors. The sequencing used CD4+ T cells from PBMCs cultured without peptide, collected before COVID-19 vaccination. Receptor source: a human donor who received a COVID-19 vaccine. The CDR3 runs from the conserved cysteine through the conserved F or W. The order of the fields is V gene, J gene, clone size, CDR3 protein. Expanded clones get a size class; other rows say once, few or many, or leave the size out.

v_gene: TRBV12-3/TRBV12-4
j_gene: TRBJ1-4
abundance: NA
CDR3aa: CASRALTEKLFF

v_gene: TRBV2
j_gene: TRBJ1-4
abundance: few
CDR3aa: CASSAQGLAEKLFF

v_gene: TRBV7-8
j_gene: TRBJ1-3
abundance: NA
CDR3aa: CASSYAVTASGNTIYF

v_gene: TRBV18
j_gene: TRBJ1-2
abundance: NA
CDR3aa: CASSQDSGTANGYTF

v_gene: TRBV2
j_gene: TRBJ2-1
abundance: NA
CDR3aa: CATRRASSGNEQFF

v_gene: TRBV14
j_gene: TRBJ1-2
abundance: medium-sized
CDR3aa: CASSQEPGYYGYTF

v_gene: TRBV6-2/TRBV6-3
j_gene: TRBJ1-2
abundance: NA
CDR3aa: CASSYGQGLGYTF

v_gene: TRBV7-8
j_gene: TRBJ1-3
abundance: NA
CDR3aa: CASSLAREGNTIYF

v_gene: TRBV6-5
j_gene: TRBJ2-3
abundance: NA
CDR3aa: CASRGQVTDTQYF

v_gene: TRBV6-1
j_gene: TRBJ1-4
abundance: NA
CDR3aa: CASSEAIRAELNEKLFF

v_gene: TRBV27
j_gene: TRBJ1-1
abundance: NA
CDR3aa: CASSLRGPNRNTEAFF

v_gene: TRBV5-1
j_gene: TRBJ2-3
abundance: NA
CDR3aa: CASSLQEGRPDTQYF

v_gene: TRBV30
j_gene: TRBJ2-5
abundance: NA
CDR3aa: CAWSVLGLGGRGETQYF

v_gene: TRBV7-8
j_gene: TRBJ1-4
abundance: once
CDR3aa: CASSLTGSNEKLFF

v_gene: TRBV6-1
j_gene: TRBJ1-6
abundance: NA
CDR3aa: CASSEAGVWGSSSPLHF

v_gene: TRBV7-9
j_gene: TRBJ2-1
abundance: NA
CDR3aa: CASSLEGSAGGGNEQFF

v_gene: TRBV27
j_gene: TRBJ2-2
abundance: NA
CDR3aa: CASQTSGLNTGELFF

v_gene: TRBV5-1
j_gene: TRBJ2-3
abundance: NA
CDR3aa: CASSLQASGGGPLGTQYF

v_gene: TRBV18
j_gene: TRBJ1-1
abundance: once
CDR3aa: CASSPRGGVKNTEAFF

v_gene: TRBV14
j_gene: TRBJ2-5
abundance: NA
CDR3aa: CASSGKPGLVKGPQYF